This TCR beta chain was captured by sequencing in a study of T cells after yellow fever vaccination. In the study overall: The fractions with low cell numbers were processed using SMART-Seq v4 Ultra Low Input. General study results and limits: Clones that expanded after primary vaccination mostly reappeared after the booster (approximately 96% CD4, 70% to 90% CD8). When the response was secondary, it was weaker but reached its peak faster, day 5 versus 15.

As regards this clonotype: Its antigen remains unidentified.

TCRdb re-called the 5' RACE reads through MiXCR, storing one row per CDR3 protein. The sample holds hundreds of thousands of distinct CDR3 sequences, about 15% seen once. Germline CDR1 is LNHNV and CDR2 is YYDKDF (reference sequence). The V end was cut by 5 bases, the J end by 5 bases, with 18 bases between. The CDR3 contains 15 residues. The input for sequencing was PBMCs, taken around 5 days after the first yellow fever vaccination. V and J are TRBV15 and TRBJ2-5; tentatively, D is TRBD2 (5 bases). This receptor was taken from a man aged 18 to 35 who received the YFV17D yellow fever vaccine. The CDR3 loop reads CATSLRKSRGETQYF. The CDR3 nucleotides read TGTGCCACCAGCCTAAGAAAGTCCCGAGGGGAGACCCAGTACTTC.